The present TCR beta chain was sequenced within a study of T cell repertoires in cytomegalovirus infection. On the study more broadly: Based on public TCR beta signatures, there were indications of CMV infection and of a matching HLA type.

A single record per CDR3 protein comes from TCRdb applying MiXCR to the reads. The table has 110,000 or so distinct CDR3 sequences, over 25% seen once. Note on this clonotype: What it binds is unknown.

Sequenced material: CD8+ T cells from cultured PBMCs, taken from culture after CMV antigen stimulation. The receptor comes from a human donor in good health (CMV status not recorded). Some clones in this sample may be carry-over from other donors' samples.

The CDR3 protein is CASSLVRTGRDTQYF. CDR3 nucleotides: TGTGCCAGCAGTTTAGTTCGTACTGGGAGAGATACGCAGTATTTT. The rearrangement joins TRBV27 to TRBJ2-3, with a possible D match to TRBD2 (5 bases). From germline, CDR1 is MNHEY and CDR2 SMNVEV (reference sequence). V was shortened by 2 bases and J by 5 bases, with 14 bases between the two germline ends. The CDR3 spans 15 residues.